This TCR beta chain was sequenced for a study of blood T cells in healthy people across ages. The CDR3 sequence is 14 residues long. CDR1 is MNHEY, CDR2 SMNVEV, per germline (reference sequence). Trimming took 2 bases from V and 3 from J, leaving 11 bases between them. A second PCR, run for about 7 to 11 cycles, used a sample-barcoded 5' primer plus a J-beta primer mix. In TCRdb, the 5' RACE reads were re-called with MiXCR into one record per CDR3 protein. The sample holds about 1.6 million distinct CDR3 sequences; roughly 32% are singletons and the top ten take around 11%. The chain is built from TRBV27 and TRBJ2-7; D not resolved. The clonotype was recovered from a woman under 40 in good health. The material sequenced was blood. CDR3 sequence: CASSLQWVGYEQYF. The CDR3 DNA reads TGTGCCAGCAGTTTACAGTGGGTAGGCTACGAGCAGTACTTC.